The rows below give T cell receptor beta chains drawn from one sample of a study of cytomegalovirus exposure and HLA in healthy donors. Produced via immunoSEQ multiplex PCR; TCRdb's table is partial and in-frame only. The sample gives 150,000 to 200,000 clones, 70% to 80% of which show up once; 0.95% to 1.1% is in the top ten. Input material: PBMCs. The receptors originated from a woman in her forties in good health and CMV-seronegative. Both conserved end residues are part of each CDR3. A D gene is named only where the DNA matches it firmly. For some rows the clone size is stated as once, few or many, or as a class when expanded; others skip it.

j_call	d_call	v_call	clone_size	cdr3_aa	cdr3_nt
TRBJ2-1	.	TRBV19	few	CASSPRTVNEQFF	TGTGCCAGTAGTCCAAGGACTGTCAATGAGCAGTTCTTC
TRBJ2-1	.	TRBV21-1	once	CASSKEREGLYYNEQFF	TGTGCCAGCAGCAAAGAGCGGGAGGGCCTTTACTACAATGAGCAGTTCTTC
TRBJ2-7	.	TRBV10-1	many	CASSESSTVSLFYEQYF	TGCGCCAGCAGTGAGTCCTCAACAGTGAGCTTATTCTACGAGCAGTACTTC
TRBJ2-1	TRBD2	TRBV7-7	.	CASSLGAGGYNEQFF	TGTGCTAGCAGCTTAGGGGCGGGAGGGTACAATGAGCAGTTCTTC
TRBJ1-1	TRBD1	TRBV6-6	.	CATRQGLNTEAFF	TGTGCCACCAGACAGGGCTTGAACACTGAAGCTTTCTTT
TRBJ2-1	TRBD1	TRBV2	.	CASRMDREYNEQFF	TGTGCCAGCAGGATGGACAGGGAATACAATGAGCAGTTCTTC
TRBJ1-5	TRBD1	TRBV7-8	once	CASSLQGGRGRDQPQHF	TGTGCCAGCAGCCTTCAGGGCGGCAGGGGGAGAGATCAGCCCCAGCATTTT
TRBJ1-5	TRBD1	TRBV28	.	CASSFGTGNQPQHF	TGTGCCAGCAGCTTCGGGACAGGCAATCAGCCCCAGCATTTT
TRBJ2-3	TRBD1	TRBV10-1	.	CASRPRDRVTDTQYF	TGCGCCAGCAGACCCCGGGACAGGGTGACAGATACGCAGTATTTT
TRBJ1-4	TRBD1	TRBV2	once	CASSEASDRVAEKLFF	TGTGCCAGCAGTGAAGCCTCCGACAGGGTAGCCGAAAAACTGTTTTTT
TRBJ2-5	.	TRBV14	.	CASSQIVAETQYF	TGTGCCAGCAGCCAAATTGTAGCAGAGACCCAGTACTTC
TRBJ2-5	.	TRBV9	.	CASSVSDSPETQYF	TGTGCCAGCAGCGTCTCGGACTCTCCGGAGACCCAGTACTTC
TRBJ1-4	TRBD1	TRBV5-1	.	CASSSGQMNEKLFF	TGCGCCAGCAGCTCGGGACAGATGAATGAAAAACTGTTTTTT
TRBJ2-2	.	TRBV14	.	CASSPRVDGELFF	TGTGCCAGCAGCCCGAGGGTTGACGGGGAGCTGTTTTTT
TRBJ1-1	.	TRBV5-3	once	CARRGGTEAFF	TGTGCCAGAAGGGGAGGGACTGAAGCTTTCTTT
TRBJ2-7	.	TRBV5-1	few	CASSLVAGTSYEQYF	TGCGCCAGCAGCTTGGTTGCGGGAACCTCCTACGAGCAGTACTTC
TRBJ2-3	TRBD2	TRBV5-4	.	CASSLGLSGSVTDTQYF	TGTGCCAGCAGCTTGGGACTTAGCGGGTCCGTCACAGATACGCAGTATTTT
TRBJ1-5	TRBD1	TRBV19	.	CASSDRGNQPQHF	TGTGCCAGTTCTGACAGGGGCAATCAGCCCCAGCATTTT
TRBJ2-2	.	TRBV30	.	CAWMVRGKSGELFF	TGTGCCTGGATGGTCAGGGGTAAGAGCGGGGAGCTGTTTTTT
TRBJ2-2	.	TRBV11-2	.	CASSFYRPDTGELFF	TGTGCCAGCAGCTTCTACCGTCCCGACACCGGGGAGCTGTTTTTT
TRBJ2-2	TRBD1	TRBV5-1	.	CASSLSTGTGSGELFF	TGCGCCAGCAGCCTGTCGACAGGGACGGGTTCCGGGGAGCTGTTTTTT
TRBJ1-2	.	TRBV4-1	.	CATLTRVDYGYTF	TGCGCCACCCTGACCCGGGTGGACTATGGCTACACCTTC
TRBJ2-5	TRBD2	TRBV11-1	.	CASSSLLTSGSTETQYF	TGTGCCAGCAGCTCCCTCCTAACTAGCGGGAGTACAGAGACCCAGTACTTC
TRBJ1-1	TRBD1	TRBV12-5	.	CASGARDRGLNPMNTEAFF	TGTGCTAGTGGTGCCCGGGACAGGGGGCTTAACCCCATGAACACTGAAGCTTTCTTT
TRBJ2-2	.	TRBV7-3	.	CASSLIGSDTGELFF	TGTGCCAGCAGCTTAATTGGGAGCGACACCGGGGAGCTGTTTTTT
TRBJ1-2	.	TRBV12-2	once	CASFPAGGVPFIYGYTF	TGTGCAAGTTTCCCTGCGGGGGGGGTTCCCTTCATCTATGGCTACACCTTC
TRBJ1-1	TRBD1	TRBV19	.	CASSIRGTGSTEAFF	TGTGCCAGTAGTATAAGGGGGACAGGGAGCACTGAAGCTTTCTTT
TRBJ1-1	.	TRBV4-2	.	CASSSAESPGAFF	TGTGCCAGCAGTAGTGCGGAATCTCCCGGAGCTTTCTTT
TRBJ2-2	.	TRBV15	.	CATSRGGSVPGAGGELFF	TGTGCCACCAGCAGAGGAGGATCGGTGCCGGGAGCCGGCGGGGAGCTGTTTTTT
TRBJ2-7	.	TRBV29-1	.	CSVDSGGEQYF	TGCAGCGTTGATAGTGGGGGGGAGCAGTACTTC
TRBJ2-7	.	TRBV9	.	CASSVTSGSGEQYF	TGTGCCAGCAGCGTAACTAGTGGGTCCGGCGAGCAGTACTTC
TRBJ2-7	TRBD1	TRBV18	.	CASSADRGPSYEQYF	TGTGCCAGCTCAGCTGACAGGGGGCCCTCCTACGAGCAGTACTTC
TRBJ1-5	TRBD1	TRBV4-2	.	CASSAQQGLSNQPQHF	TGTGCCAGCAGCGCCCAACAGGGGCTATCTAATCAGCCCCAGCATTTT
TRBJ2-2	TRBD1	TRBV5-8	.	CASELGTGNTGELFF	TGTGCCAGCGAATTGGGGACAGGGAACACCGGGGAGCTGTTTTTT
TRBJ2-2	TRBD1	TRBV19	few	CASSMWDLQGANGELFF	TGTGCCAGTAGTATGTGGGACCTGCAGGGGGCGAACGGGGAGCTGTTTTTT
TRBJ2-5	.	TRBV2	.	CASSVGREGETQYF	TGTGCCAGCAGTGTGGGCAGGGAAGGAGAGACCCAGTACTTC
TRBJ2-2	TRBD2	TRBV5-6	once	CASSSGGVGTGELFF	TGTGCCAGCAGCTCGGGAGGGGTGGGCACCGGGGAGCTGTTTTTT
TRBJ2-7	.	TRBV28	.	CASSLAGYEQYF	TGTGCCAGCAGTTTAGCGGGATACGAGCAGTACTTC
TRBJ1-3	TRBD1	TRBV19	few	CASSLPGGSSGNTIYF	TGTGCCAGTAGCCTTCCAGGGGGTTCGTCTGGAAACACCATATATTTT
TRBJ2-1	TRBD2	TRBV7-9	.	CASSSTSGSYNEQFF	TGTGCCAGCAGCTCGACTAGCGGGAGTTACAATGAGCAGTTCTTC
TRBJ1-5	TRBD1	TRBV7-8	once	CASSLGTGVGQPQHF	TGTGCCAGCAGCTTAGGGACAGGGGTTGGTCAGCCCCAGCATTTT
TRBJ1-5	TRBD1	TRBV6-5	.	CASSWGTGDQPQHF	TGTGCCAGCAGTTGGGGGACAGGGGACCAGCCCCAGCATTTT
TRBJ2-3	TRBD2	TRBV30	.	CAWSVGGRAADTQYF	TGTGCCTGGAGTGTAGGCGGGAGGGCGGCAGATACGCAGTATTTT
TRBJ1-2	.	TRBV10-3	.	CAISVQPYGYTF	TGTGCCATCAGTGTACAGCCCTATGGCTACACCTTC
TRBJ1-1	TRBD1	TRBV28	.	CASRWGAKSPGQGKTEAFF	TGTGCCAGCAGATGGGGGGCAAAATCTCCCGGACAGGGGAAGACTGAAGCTTTCTTT
TRBJ2-7	.	TRBV5-1	.	CASSPRGATTSYEQYF	TGCGCCAGCAGCCCCCGGGGTGCGACCACCTCCTACGAGCAGTACTTC